This T cell receptor beta chain was sequenced for a study of vaccination effects on CD4 cells after COVID-19. The overall study: Participants received two doses of either the BNT162b2 or mRNA-1273 vaccine.

Study-level results: Marked clonal contraction was seen in infection- and vaccine-induced clones late after vaccination.

V lost 7 bases and J lost 5; bases outside the gene matches: 6. Germline V gene lookup returns CDR1 SGHAT and CDR2 FQDESV (reference sequence). CDR3 size: 14 residues. Comment on this clone: Its antigen remains unidentified.

Under the ViraFEST assay, PBMC were stimulated with viral peptide pools so that antigen-specific CD4+ T cells expanded. Sequencing was performed afterwards. Scientists isolated CD4+ T cells after a roughly 10-day culture period ended. People in the vaccine group had not been infected with SARS-CoV-2 before, and their nucleocapsid antibodies were negative. Measured with immunoSEQ multiplex PCR; TCRdb has only the in-frame clones, and not every one. This table holds more than 40,000 clones, roughly 70% found once. The TCR originated in a human donor who received a COVID-19 vaccine. This chain uses TRBV11-1 with TRBJ2-1, with 9 bases that match TRBD2. The sample in question was CD4+ T cells from PBMCs cultured with HCoV-OC43 spike peptides, obtained before COVID-19 vaccination. Subset in this sample: HCoV-OC43 spike overlapping peptide pool stimulation. Here the CDR3 DNA reads TGTGCCAGCACCCTCGGACTAGCGAACAATGAGCAGTTCTTC. It yields the protein CASTLGLANNEQFF.